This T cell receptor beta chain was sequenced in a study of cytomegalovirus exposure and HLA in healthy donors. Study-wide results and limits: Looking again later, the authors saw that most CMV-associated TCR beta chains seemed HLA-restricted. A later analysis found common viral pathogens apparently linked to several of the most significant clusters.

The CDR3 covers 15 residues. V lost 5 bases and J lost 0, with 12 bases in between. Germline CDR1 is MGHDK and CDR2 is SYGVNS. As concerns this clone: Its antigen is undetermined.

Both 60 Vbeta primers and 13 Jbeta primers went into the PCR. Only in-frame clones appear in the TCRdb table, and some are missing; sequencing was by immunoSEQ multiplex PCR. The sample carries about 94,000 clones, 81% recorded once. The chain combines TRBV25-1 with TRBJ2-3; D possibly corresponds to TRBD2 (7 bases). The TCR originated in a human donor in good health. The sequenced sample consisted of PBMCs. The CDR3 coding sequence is TGTGCCAGCAGTCCCCGGGGGGCCAGCACAGATACGCAGTATTTT. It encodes CASSPRGASTDTQYF.